The present TCR beta chain was sequenced within a study of cytomegalovirus exposure and HLA in healthy donors. The study ran its PCR with 60 Vbeta and 13 Jbeta primers. Generated by immunoSEQ multiplex PCR, the TCRdb table keeps only in-frame clones and is missing some. This table has 140,000 to 150,000 clones, 79% appearing once. As concerns this clone: Its antigen remains unknown.

Findings and caveats of the study: Several top significant clusters appeared, in a later analysis, to be linked to common viral pathogens.

With V trimmed by 0 bases and J by 6 bases, 5 bases remained unmatched. Germline V gene sequence: CDR1 LNHNV, CDR2 YYDKDF (reference sequence). The CDR3 runs to 15 residues. V and J are TRBV15 and TRBJ2-1; 7 positions match TRBD1. The receptor's source is a woman aged 40 to 50 in good health and CMV-seropositive. Sequenced: PBMCs. The chain's CDR3 is CATSREGGPSNEQFF. In nucleotides, the CDR3 is TGTGCCACCAGCAGAGAAGGGGGCCCTTCCAATGAGCAGTTCTTC. Together with reference TRBV15 and TRBJ2-1, the CDR3 gives the full variable domain: DAMVIQNPRYQVTQFGKPVTLSCSQTLNHNVMYWYQQKSSQAPKLLFHYYDKDFNNEADTPDNFQSRRPNTSFCFLDIRSPGLGDTAMYLCATSREGGPSNEQFFGPGTRLTVL.